The T cell receptor beta chain under discussion was sequenced for a study of blood T cell repertoires in COVID-19. Study-level information: Whether acute or convalescent, the COVID-19 samples came from the United States, Italy and Spain. The cDNA or gDNA used as material had been derived from T cells, B-cell-depleted T cells, or PBMCs.

Original methodology: The assay estimated nucleated cells by amplifying reference gene primers. This table comes from immunoSEQ multiplex PCR, and its TCRdb copy is limited to in-frame clones, with some not included. Clone size and V and J calls were adopted from that table, with D and trimming inferred from the DNA. Among just over 45,000 clones listed, around 87% were seen once. CDR1 and CDR2 (germline): SGHRS, YFSETQ. This CDR3 is 12 amino acids long. V was trimmed by 5 bases and J by 7 bases, leaving 10 bases between them. The sequenced sample was peripheral blood. The V and J genes are TRBV5-1 and TRBJ2-1; D is uncertain. The clonotype was recovered from a human donor in a cohort sampled during active COVID-19. The CDR3 coding sequence is TGCGCCAGCAGTTCCACCAGGAATGAGCAGTTCTTC. Translation: CASSSTRNEQFF.